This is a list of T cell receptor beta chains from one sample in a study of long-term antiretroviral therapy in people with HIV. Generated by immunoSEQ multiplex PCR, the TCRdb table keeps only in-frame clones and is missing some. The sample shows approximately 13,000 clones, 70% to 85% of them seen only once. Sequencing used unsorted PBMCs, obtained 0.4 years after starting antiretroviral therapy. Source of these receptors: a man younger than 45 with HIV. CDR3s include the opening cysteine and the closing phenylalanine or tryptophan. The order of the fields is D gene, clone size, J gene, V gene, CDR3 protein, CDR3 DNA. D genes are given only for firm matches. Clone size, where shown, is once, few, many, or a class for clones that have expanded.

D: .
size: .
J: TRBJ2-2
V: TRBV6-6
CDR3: CASERTGELFF
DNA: TGTGCCAGCGAGAGGACCGGGGAGCTGTTTTTT

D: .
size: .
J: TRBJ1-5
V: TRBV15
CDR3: CATSRDLGTGNQPQHF
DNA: TGTGCCACCAGCAGAGATCTTGGTACAGGCAATCAGCCCCAGCATTTT

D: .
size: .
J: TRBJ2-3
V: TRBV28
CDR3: CASSLDSTDTQYF
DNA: TGTGCCAGCAGTTTAGACAGCACAGATACGCAGTATTTT

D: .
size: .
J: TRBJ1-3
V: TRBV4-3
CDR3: CASSQDEGLPGNTIYF
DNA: TGCGCCAGCAGCCAAGATGAGGGGCTTCCTGGAAACACCATATATTTT

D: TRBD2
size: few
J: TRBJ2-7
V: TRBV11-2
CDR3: CASSPGLTTRQYF
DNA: TGTGCCAGCAGCCCGGGACTAACTACGAGGCAGTACTTC

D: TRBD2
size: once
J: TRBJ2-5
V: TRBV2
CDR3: CASSERSSGDEETQYF
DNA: TGTGCCAGCAGTGAAAGGTCTAGCGGGGACGAAGAGACCCAGTACTTC

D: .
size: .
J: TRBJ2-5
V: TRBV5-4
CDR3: CASSSDRETQYF
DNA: TGTGCCAGCAGCTCTGATAGGGAGACCCAGTACTTC

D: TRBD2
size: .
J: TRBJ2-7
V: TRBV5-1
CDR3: CASWGGSDEQYF
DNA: TGCGCCAGTTGGGGGGGGAGCGACGAGCAGTACTTC

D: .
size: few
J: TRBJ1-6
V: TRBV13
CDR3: CASSQGQALSYNSPLHF
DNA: TGTGCCAGCAGTCAGGGGCAGGCCCTCTCCTATAATTCACCCCTCCACTTT

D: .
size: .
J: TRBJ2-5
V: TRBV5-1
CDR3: CASSRVQGGYETQYF
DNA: TGCGCCAGCAGCCGCGTGCAGGGCGGTTATGAGACCCAGTACTTC

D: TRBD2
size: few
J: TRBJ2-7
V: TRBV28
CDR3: CASSLRLATYEQYF
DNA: TGTGCCAGCAGTTTGAGACTAGCGACCTACGAGCAGTACTTC

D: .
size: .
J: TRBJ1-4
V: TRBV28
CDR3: CASSSSRVIGEKLFF
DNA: TGTGCCAGCAGTTCATCCCGGGTAATCGGGGAAAAACTGTTTTTT

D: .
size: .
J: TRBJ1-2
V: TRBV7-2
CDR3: CASSLGGRGKGYTF
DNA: TGTGCCAGCAGCTTAGGGGGGAGGGGTAAAGGCTACACCTTC

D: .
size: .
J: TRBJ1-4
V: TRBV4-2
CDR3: CASSHSHSEGLGEKLFF
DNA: TGTGCCAGCAGCCACTCTCACTCTGAAGGCCTTGGTGAAAAACTGTTTTTT

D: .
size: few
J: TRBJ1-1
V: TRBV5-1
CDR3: CASSLGQEAFF
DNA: TGCGCCAGCAGCTTGGGACAGGAAGCTTTCTTT

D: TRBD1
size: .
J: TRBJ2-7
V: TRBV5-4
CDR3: CASSPGTGDYEQYF
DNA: TGTGCCAGCAGCCCAGGGACAGGGGACTACGAGCAGTACTTC

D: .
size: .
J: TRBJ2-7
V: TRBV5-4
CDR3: CASSNHGYEQYF
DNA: TGTGCCAGCAGCAATCACGGGTACGAGCAGTACTTC

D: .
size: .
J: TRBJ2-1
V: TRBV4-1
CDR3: CASGGTMKYNEQFF
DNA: TGCGCCAGCGGCGGGACGATGAAGTACAATGAGCAGTTCTTC

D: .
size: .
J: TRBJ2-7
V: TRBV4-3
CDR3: CASSQLGGSEQYF
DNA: TGCGCCAGCAGCCAGCTGGGGGGCTCGGAGCAGTACTTC

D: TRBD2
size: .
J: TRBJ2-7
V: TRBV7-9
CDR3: CASSPRETSGGPPYEQYF
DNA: TGTGCCAGCAGCCCGCGAGAAACTAGCGGGGGGCCCCCCTACGAGCAGTACTTC

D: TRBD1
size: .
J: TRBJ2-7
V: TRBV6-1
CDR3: CASSPGQVTYEQYF
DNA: TGTGCCAGCAGCCCGGGACAGGTGACCTACGAGCAGTACTTC

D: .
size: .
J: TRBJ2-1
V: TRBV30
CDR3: CAWSVSNGREQFF
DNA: TGTGCCTGGAGTGTATCCAACGGTCGCGAGCAGTTCTTC

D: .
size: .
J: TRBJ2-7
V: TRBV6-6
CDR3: CASRKRDGSSSYEQYF
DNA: TGTGCCAGCAGGAAAAGGGATGGGTCTAGCTCCTACGAGCAGTACTTC

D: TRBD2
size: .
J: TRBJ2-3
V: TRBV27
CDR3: CASMGTSDTDTQYF
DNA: TGTGCCAGCATGGGGACTAGTGACACAGATACGCAGTATTTT

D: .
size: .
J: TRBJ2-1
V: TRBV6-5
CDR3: CASLSRSSNEQFF
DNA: TGTGCCAGCCTCTCGCGGTCGAGCAATGAGCAGTTCTTC